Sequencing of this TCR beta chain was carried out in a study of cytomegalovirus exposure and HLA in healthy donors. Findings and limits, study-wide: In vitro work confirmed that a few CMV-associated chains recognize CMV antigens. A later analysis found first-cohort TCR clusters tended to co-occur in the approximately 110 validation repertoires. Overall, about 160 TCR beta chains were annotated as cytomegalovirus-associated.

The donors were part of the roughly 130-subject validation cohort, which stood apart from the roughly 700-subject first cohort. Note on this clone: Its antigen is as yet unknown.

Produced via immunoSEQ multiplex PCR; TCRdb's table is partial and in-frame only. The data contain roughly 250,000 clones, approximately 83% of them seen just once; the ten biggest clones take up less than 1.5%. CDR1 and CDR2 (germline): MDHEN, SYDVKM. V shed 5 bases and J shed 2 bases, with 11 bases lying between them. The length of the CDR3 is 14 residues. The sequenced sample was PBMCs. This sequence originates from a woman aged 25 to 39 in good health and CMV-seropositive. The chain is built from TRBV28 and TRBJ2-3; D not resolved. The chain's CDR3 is CASSTPRFTDTQYF. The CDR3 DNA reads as TGTGCCAGCAGTACCCCCAGATTCACAGATACGCAGTATTTT.